Included here is one T cell receptor beta chain sequence, with context. V lost 5 bases and J lost 15, with 17 bases in between. The CDR3 has 12 residues. Germline V gene lookup returns CDR1 SEHNR and CDR2 FQNEAQ (reference sequence). TCR sequencing used cDNA made by reverse transcription of extracted RNA. Clones were read by immunoSEQ multiplex PCR, and TCRdb kept only the in-frame ones, dropping some. The data contain over 150,000 clones, 45% to 75% of them singletons. This sample stems from a study of CD8+ T cells in alopecia areata. Treatment denoted: oral pan-JAK inhibitor, 5-10 mg twice daily. The source is a human donor with alopecia areata. The sequenced sample was CD4+ T cells sorted from blood, obtained at week 4, from a patient treated with tofacitinib. The V call is TRBV7-9, the J call TRBJ2-1; the D gene is possibly TRBD1 (6 bases). DNA for the CDR3: TGTGCCAGCAGCGTAGAACAGGGTTCGCGGTTCTTC. Its protein is CASSVEQGSRFF.